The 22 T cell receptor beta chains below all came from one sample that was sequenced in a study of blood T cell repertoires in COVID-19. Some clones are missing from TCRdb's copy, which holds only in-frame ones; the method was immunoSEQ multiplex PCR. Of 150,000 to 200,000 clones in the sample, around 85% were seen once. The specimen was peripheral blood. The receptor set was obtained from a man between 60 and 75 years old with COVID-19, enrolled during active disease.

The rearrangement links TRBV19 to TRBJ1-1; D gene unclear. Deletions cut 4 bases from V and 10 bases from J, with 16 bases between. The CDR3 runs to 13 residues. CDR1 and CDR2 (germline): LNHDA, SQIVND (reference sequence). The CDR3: CASSSTGGEGAFF. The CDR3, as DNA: TGTGCCAGTAGTAGTACGGGAGGCGAAGGAGCTTTCTTT.

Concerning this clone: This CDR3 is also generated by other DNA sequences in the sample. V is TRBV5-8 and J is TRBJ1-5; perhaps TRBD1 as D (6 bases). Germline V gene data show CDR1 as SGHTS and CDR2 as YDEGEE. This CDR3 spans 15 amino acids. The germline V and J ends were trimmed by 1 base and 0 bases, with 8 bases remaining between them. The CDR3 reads CASSLSGDSNQPQHF. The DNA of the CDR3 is TGTGCCAGCAGCTTGTCAGGGGATAGCAATCAGCCCCAGCATTTT.

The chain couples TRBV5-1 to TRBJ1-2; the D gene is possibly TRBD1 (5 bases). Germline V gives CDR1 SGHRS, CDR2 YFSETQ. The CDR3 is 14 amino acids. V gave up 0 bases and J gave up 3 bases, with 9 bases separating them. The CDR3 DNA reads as TGCGCCAGCAGCTTGGACAGGTCTGACTATGGCTACACCTTC. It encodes CASSLDRSDYGYTF.

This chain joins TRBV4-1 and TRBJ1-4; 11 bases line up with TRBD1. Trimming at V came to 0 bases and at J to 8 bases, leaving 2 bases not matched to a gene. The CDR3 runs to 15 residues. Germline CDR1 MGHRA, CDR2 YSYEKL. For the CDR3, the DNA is TGCGCCAGCAGCCAAGACGGGACAGGGGGAGAAAAACTGTTTTTT. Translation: CASSQDGTGGEKLFF.

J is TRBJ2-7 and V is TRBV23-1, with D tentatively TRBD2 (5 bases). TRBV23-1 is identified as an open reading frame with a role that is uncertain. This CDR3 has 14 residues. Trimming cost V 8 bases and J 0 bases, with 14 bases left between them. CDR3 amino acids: CASLPQRNSYEQYF. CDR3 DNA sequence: TGCGCCAGCCTTCCCCAGCGGAACTCCTACGAGCAGTACTTC.

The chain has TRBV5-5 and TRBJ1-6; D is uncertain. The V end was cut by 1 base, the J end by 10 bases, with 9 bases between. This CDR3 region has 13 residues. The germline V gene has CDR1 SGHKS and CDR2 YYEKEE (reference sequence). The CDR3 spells CASSLHSESPLHF. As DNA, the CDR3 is TGTGCCAGCAGCTTGCACAGTGAGTCACCCCTCCACTTT.

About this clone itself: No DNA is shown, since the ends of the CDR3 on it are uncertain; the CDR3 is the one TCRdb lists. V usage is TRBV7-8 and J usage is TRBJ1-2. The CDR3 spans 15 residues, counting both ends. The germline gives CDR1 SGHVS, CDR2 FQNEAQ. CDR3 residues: CASSLALLLEKGYTF.

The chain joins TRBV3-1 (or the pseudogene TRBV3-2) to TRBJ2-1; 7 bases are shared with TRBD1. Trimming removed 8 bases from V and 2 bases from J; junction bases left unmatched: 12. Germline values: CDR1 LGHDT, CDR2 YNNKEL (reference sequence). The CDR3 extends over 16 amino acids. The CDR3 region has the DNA TGTGCCAGCTGGGACAGTGATCGGTTAACCTACAATGAGCAGTTCTTC. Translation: CASWDSDRLTYNEQFF.

The CDR3, as DNA: TGCGCCAGCAGCGGGGGACAGGGCCTAGGAGAAAAACTGTTTTTT. It codes for CASSGGQGLGEKLFF. The rearrangement links TRBV5-1 to TRBJ1-4, with TRBD1 matching over 9 bases. With 4 bases clipped from V and 8 bases from J, the junction kept 9 bases outside the gene matches. CDR1 is SGHRS, CDR2 YFSETQ, per germline. The CDR3 has 15 amino acids.

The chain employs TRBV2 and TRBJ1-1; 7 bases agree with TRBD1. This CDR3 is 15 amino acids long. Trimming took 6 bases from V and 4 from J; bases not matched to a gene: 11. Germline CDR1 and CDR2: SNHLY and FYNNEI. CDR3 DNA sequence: TGTGCCAGCAGCCCGACTCCAGGGGGGAGCACTGAAGCTTTCTTT. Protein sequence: CASSPTPGGSTEAFF.

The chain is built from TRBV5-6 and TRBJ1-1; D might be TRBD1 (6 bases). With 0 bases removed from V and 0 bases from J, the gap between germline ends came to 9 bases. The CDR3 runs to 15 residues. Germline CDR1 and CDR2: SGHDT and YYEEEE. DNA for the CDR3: TGTGCCAGCAGCTTGGTTTCAGGGGTGAACACTGAAGCTTTCTTT. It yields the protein CASSLVSGVNTEAFF.

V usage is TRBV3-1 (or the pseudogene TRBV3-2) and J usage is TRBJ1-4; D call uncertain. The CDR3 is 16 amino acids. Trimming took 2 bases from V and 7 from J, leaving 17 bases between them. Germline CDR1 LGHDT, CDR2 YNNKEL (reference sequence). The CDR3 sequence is CASSQIPKRYGEKLFF. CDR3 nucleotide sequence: TGTGCCAGCAGCCAAATCCCCAAGCGATACGGTGAAAAACTGTTTTTT.

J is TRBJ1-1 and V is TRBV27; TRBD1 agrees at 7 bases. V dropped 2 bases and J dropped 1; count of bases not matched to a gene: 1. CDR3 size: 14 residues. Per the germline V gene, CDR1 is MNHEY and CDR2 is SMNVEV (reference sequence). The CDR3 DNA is TGTGCCAGCAGTTTAGACAGGGCGAACACTGAAGCTTTCTTT. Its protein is CASSLDRANTEAFF.

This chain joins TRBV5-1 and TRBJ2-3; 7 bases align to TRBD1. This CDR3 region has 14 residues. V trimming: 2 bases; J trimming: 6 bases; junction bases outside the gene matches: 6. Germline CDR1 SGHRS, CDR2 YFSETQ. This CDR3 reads CASSFTGAADTQYF. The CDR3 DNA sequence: TGCGCCAGCAGCTTTACAGGGGCCGCGGATACGCAGTATTTT. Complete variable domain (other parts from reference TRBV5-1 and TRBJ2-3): KAGVTQTPRYLIKTRGQQVTLSCSPISGHRSVSWYQQTPGQGLQFLFEYFSETQRNKGNFPGRFSGRQFSNSRSEMNVSTLELGDSALYLCASSFTGAADTQYFGPGTRLTVL.

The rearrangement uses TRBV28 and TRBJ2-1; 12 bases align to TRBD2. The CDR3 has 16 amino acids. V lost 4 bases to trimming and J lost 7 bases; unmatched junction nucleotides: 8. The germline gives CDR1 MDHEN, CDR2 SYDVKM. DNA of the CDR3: TGTGCCAGCAGTTCAGGGCTAGCGGGAGGGTGGAATGAGCAGTTCTTC. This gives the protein CASSSGLAGGWNEQFF.

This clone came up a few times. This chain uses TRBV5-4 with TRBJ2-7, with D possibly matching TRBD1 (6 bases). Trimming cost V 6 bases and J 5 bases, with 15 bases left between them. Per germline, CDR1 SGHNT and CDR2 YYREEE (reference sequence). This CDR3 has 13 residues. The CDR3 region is CASKRTGTDEQYF. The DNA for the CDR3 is TGTGCCAGCAAGCGTACAGGGACGGACGAGCAGTACTTC. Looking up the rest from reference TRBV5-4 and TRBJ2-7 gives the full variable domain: ETGVTQSPTHLIKTRGQQVTLRCSSQSGHNTVSWYQQALGQGPQFIFQYYREEENGRGNFPPRFSGLQFPNYSSELNVNALELDDSALYLCASKRTGTDEQYFGPGTRLTVT.

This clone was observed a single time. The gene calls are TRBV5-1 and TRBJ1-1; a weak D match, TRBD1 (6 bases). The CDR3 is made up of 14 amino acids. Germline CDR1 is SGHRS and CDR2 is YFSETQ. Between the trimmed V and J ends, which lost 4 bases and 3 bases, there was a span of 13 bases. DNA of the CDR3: TGCGCCAGCAGCCCGGACAGTGGGGACACTGAAGCTTTCTTT. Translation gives CASSPDSGDTEAFF.

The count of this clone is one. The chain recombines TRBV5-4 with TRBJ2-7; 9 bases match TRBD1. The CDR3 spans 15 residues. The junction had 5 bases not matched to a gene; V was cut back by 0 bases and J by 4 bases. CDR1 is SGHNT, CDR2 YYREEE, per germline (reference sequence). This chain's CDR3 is CASSLAGTGNYEQYF. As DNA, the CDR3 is TGTGCCAGCAGCTTGGCCGGGACAGGGAATTACGAGCAGTACTTC.

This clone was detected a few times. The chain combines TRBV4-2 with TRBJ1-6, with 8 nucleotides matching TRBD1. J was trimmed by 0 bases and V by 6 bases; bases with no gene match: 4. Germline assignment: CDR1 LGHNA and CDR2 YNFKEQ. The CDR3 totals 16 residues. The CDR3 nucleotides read TGTGCCAGCAGACTCGACAGGGGCTCCTATAATTCACCCCTCCACTTT. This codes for CASRLDRGSYNSPLHF.

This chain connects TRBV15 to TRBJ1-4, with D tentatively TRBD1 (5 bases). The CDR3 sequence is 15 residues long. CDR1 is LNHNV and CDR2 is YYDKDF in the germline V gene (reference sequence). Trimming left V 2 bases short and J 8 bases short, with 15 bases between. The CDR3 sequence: CATSRQGAVGEKLFF. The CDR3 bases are TGTGCCACCAGCAGACAAGGGGCTGTGGGGGAAAAACTGTTTTTT.

The DNA of the CDR3 is TGTGCCAGCTCACCGAAGGGGAACGAGCAGTACTTC. Its translation: CASSPKGNEQYF. The gene calls are TRBV18 and TRBJ2-7; D possibly corresponds to TRBD1 (5 bases). This CDR3 comprises 12 residues. Germline values: CDR1 KGHSH, CDR2 LQKENI. Trimming removed 3 bases at V and 5 bases at J, with 8 bases between.

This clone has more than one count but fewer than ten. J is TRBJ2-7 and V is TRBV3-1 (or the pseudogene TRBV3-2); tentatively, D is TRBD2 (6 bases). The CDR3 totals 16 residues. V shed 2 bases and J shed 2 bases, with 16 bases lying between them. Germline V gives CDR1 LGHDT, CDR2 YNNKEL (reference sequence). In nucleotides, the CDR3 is TGTGCCAGCAGCCAAAATCCGGGACTGACCACCTACGAGCAGTACTTC. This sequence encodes CASSQNPGLTTYEQYF.